This entry lists 20 T cell receptor beta chains sequenced from one sample in a study of graft-versus-host responses after intestinal transplantation. Sequenced by immunoSEQ multiplex PCR; TCRdb stores in-frame clones only, minus some. The table has approximately 33,000 clones, about 86% seen once. These TCRs' antigens remain unknown. The sequenced sample was unstimulated CD8+ T cells sorted from spleen or lymph node cells, obtained before intestinal transplant. These receptors originate from a human donor who received an intestinal transplant.

The gene calls are TRBV4-2 and TRBJ1-2; TRBD1 aligns across 7 bases. The CDR3 is 14 amino acids. The trim removed 2 bases at V and 4 bases at J, leaving 4 bases unmatched. Germline V gene sequence: CDR1 LGHNA, CDR2 YNFKEQ. The CDR3 protein is CASSQSGQIYGYTF. The CDR3 DNA follows: TGTGCCAGCAGCCAATCGGGACAGATCTATGGCTACACCTTC.

This clone was detected only a few times. The chain couples TRBV4-1 to TRBJ2-7; D is perhaps TRBD1 (6 bases). The CDR3 totals 16 residues. Trimming shortened V by 0 bases and J by 2 bases, and 14 bases separated the two germline ends. Germline V gene data show CDR1 as MGHRA and CDR2 as YSYEKL. CDR3 amino acids: CASSQDRQAPTYEQYF. The CDR3, as DNA: TGCGCCAGCAGCCAAGATAGACAGGCGCCAACCTACGAGCAGTACTTC.

In its sample, this clone was seen once. The chain links TRBV27 to TRBJ1-3, with 9 bases matching TRBD1. The CDR3 totals 18 residues. V lost 6 bases, J lost 0 bases, and 12 bases stayed unmatched. CDR1 is MNHEY, CDR2 SMNVEV, per germline (reference sequence). The CDR3 DNA reads as TGTGCCAGCAGCCCGGGTCCGGGACAGGGAAGCTCTGGAAACACCATATATTTT. As protein: CASSPGPGQGSSGNTIYF.

The chain is built from TRBV19 and TRBJ1-5, with TRBD1 as a possible D gene (6 bases). The length of the CDR3 is 15 residues. Germline V gene data show CDR1 as LNHDA and CDR2 as SQIVND (reference sequence). Trimming took off 10 bases at V and 2 bases at J, with 18 bases between the two ends. The CDR3 spells CATTQGYSGNQPQHF. CDR3 bases: TGTGCCACCACACAGGGATATTCAGGCAATCAGCCCCAGCATTTT.

The chain employs TRBV28 and TRBJ2-2; D uncertain. The V end lost 2 bases, the J end lost 4 bases, and 8 bases lay between the germline ends. The CDR3 has 14 residues. Germline assignment: CDR1 MDHEN and CDR2 SYDVKM. CDR3 region: CASSLRLSTGELFF. In DNA form, the CDR3 reads TGTGCCAGCAGTTTACGGTTGTCCACCGGGGAGCTGTTTTTT.

The chain uses TRBV19 and TRBJ1-5; 7 nucleotides agree with TRBD1. CDR3 size: 15 residues. The V and J ends lost 4 bases and 4 bases, in that order; junction bases with no gene match: 7. Germline CDR1 reads LNHDA; CDR2 reads SQIVND (reference sequence). The CDR3 DNA reads TGTGCCAGTAGTACCCGGACAGGTTCTAATCAGCCCCAGCATTTT. Amino acid sequence: CASSTRTGSNQPQHF.

J is TRBJ1-2 and V is TRBV28; 8 positions agree with TRBD1. The V gene end was trimmed by 5 bases and the J gene end by 6 bases; junction bases not matched to a gene: 5. The CDR3 contains 13 residues. Germline CDR1 MDHEN, CDR2 SYDVKM. This CDR3 is CASSRYRGDGYTF. CDR3 DNA: TGTGCCAGCAGTCGTTACAGGGGGGATGGCTACACCTTC.

V usage is TRBV6-5 and J usage is TRBJ1-3; a weak D match, TRBD1 (6 bases). With 2 bases removed from V and 3 bases from J, the gap between germline ends came to 11 bases. Germline CDR1 is MNHEY and CDR2 is SVGAGI. CDR3 length equals 15 residues. The DNA of the CDR3 is TGTGCCAGCAGTTACCGGGGAGGGGGTGGAAACACCATATATTTT. Its translation: CASSYRGGGGNTIYF.

CDR3 DNA: TGTGCCAGCAGCTCTAGCGAGAGGTACGAGCAGTACTTC. This sequence encodes CASSSSERYEQYF. The genes are TRBV7-9 and TRBJ2-7, with a tentative D call TRBD2 (6 bases). CDR3 length equals 13 residues. V was shortened by 4 bases and J by 4 bases, with 11 bases between the two germline ends. The germline V gene encodes CDR1 SEHNR and CDR2 FQNEAQ (reference sequence).

CDR3 DNA: TGCGCCAGCAGCCAAGTGACTAGCGGGAGTTATTACGAGCAGTACTTC. This sequence encodes CASSQVTSGSYYEQYF. The V call is TRBV4-1, the J call TRBJ2-7, with TRBD2 matching 12 bases. CDR1 MGHRA and CDR2 YSYEKL come from the germline V gene. V shed 1 base and J 4 bases; nucleotides not matched to a gene: 5. This CDR3 comprises 16 residues.

The chain uses TRBV5-1 and TRBJ2-3, with D tentatively TRBD1 (5 bases). The V gene's germline CDR1 is SGHRS and CDR2 YFSETQ. The V and J ends lost 0 bases and 2 bases respectively, with 13 bases between them. The CDR3 extends over 16 amino acids. Written as DNA, the CDR3 is TGCGCCAGCAGCTTGGGGCAGGGCTCTTCCACAGATACGCAGTATTTT. Amino acids: CASSLGQGSSTDTQYF.

This clone was observed a handful of times. The chain links TRBV7-3 to TRBJ2-7; tentatively, D is TRBD2 (6 bases). V was trimmed by 3 bases and J by 3 bases, leaving 15 bases between them. The length of the CDR3 is 15 residues. Germline CDR1 SGHTA, CDR2 FQGTGA. The CDR3 here is CASSFSGDPIYEQYF. In DNA form, the CDR3 reads TGTGCCAGCAGCTTTTCGGGGGACCCTATCTACGAGCAGTACTTC.

V gene TRBV27 combines with J gene TRBJ2-3, with D possibly TRBD2 on 6 matching bases. CDR3 length equals 16 residues. Germline CDR1 MNHEY, CDR2 SMNVEV (reference sequence). Trimming stripped 1 base from V and 6 bases from J, with 17 bases between. CDR3 residues: CASSLWPTSRIDTQYF. CDR3 DNA sequence: TGTGCCAGCAGTTTATGGCCTACTAGCAGAATCGATACGCAGTATTTT.

This clone was counted only a few times. The chain couples TRBV7-6 to TRBJ2-2, with a weak D call TRBD2 (5 bases). V was clipped by 1 base and J by 3 bases, with 9 bases between them. The CDR3 has 15 residues. CDR1 is SGHVS, CDR2 FNYEAQ, per germline. The CDR3 reads CASSLDPGDTGELFF. In DNA, the CDR3 is TGTGCCAGCAGCTTAGACCCCGGGGACACCGGGGAGCTGTTTTTT.

The chain has TRBV28 and TRBJ2-3; perhaps TRBD2 as D (6 bases). The CDR3 length is 15 residues. V was pared by 2 bases and J by 1 base, with 10 bases between. CDR1 is MDHEN, CDR2 SYDVKM, per germline. CDR3 protein: CASSLGGSRTDTQYF. In DNA form, the CDR3 reads TGTGCCAGCAGTTTAGGGGGGTCCCGCACAGATACGCAGTATTTT.

The chain joins TRBV2 to TRBJ2-1; 8 positions match TRBD2. V lost 6 bases to trimming and J lost 6 bases; unmatched junction nucleotides: 19. Germline V gene lookup returns CDR1 SNHLY and CDR2 FYNNEI. This CDR3 is 18 amino acids long. This CDR3 reads CASRERVRQREFLNEQFF. The CDR3 DNA sequence: TGTGCCAGCAGAGAGAGAGTAAGACAGCGGGAGTTTCTCAATGAGCAGTTCTTC.

V gene TRBV6-1 combines with J gene TRBJ2-7; D call uncertain. From germline, CDR1 is MNHNS and CDR2 SASEGT. The CDR3 consists of 15 residues. V was shortened by 4 bases and J by 2 bases, with 15 bases between the two germline ends. CDR3 protein: CASSAHFDGAYEQYF. The CDR3 DNA reads TGTGCCAGCAGTGCCCATTTCGACGGAGCCTACGAGCAGTACTTC.

The chain recombines TRBV15 with TRBJ2-3; D gene uncertain. CDR3 length equals 12 residues. Deletions cut 3 bases from V and 5 bases from J, with 6 bases between. From germline, CDR1 is LNHNV and CDR2 YYDKDF (reference sequence). CDR3 coding DNA: TGTGCCACCAGCAGTGTCATAGATACGCAGTATTTT. Its protein is CATSSVIDTQYF.

The chain couples TRBV4-1 to TRBJ2-5; 8 bases line up with TRBD1. The V gene's germline CDR1 is MGHRA and CDR2 YSYEKL. V shed 3 bases, J shed 3 bases, and the junction held 6 bases outside the gene matches. CDR3 length: 15 amino acids. CDR3 region: CASSHPGQGEETQYF. Here the CDR3 DNA reads TGCGCCAGCAGCCATCCCGGACAGGGAGAAGAGACCCAGTACTTC.

CDR3 DNA: TGCGCCAGCAGTCTGGACAGGCCCTATGGCTACACCTTC. Translated: CASSLDRPYGYTF. The V gene is TRBV10-1, the J gene TRBJ1-2; 7 bases map to TRBD1. This CDR3 has 13 amino acids. V dropped 5 bases and J dropped 4; count of bases not matched to a gene: 4. Looked up from germline, CDR1 is WNHNN and CDR2 is SYGVQD (reference sequence).